The T cell receptor (beta chain) under discussion was sequenced for a study of CD8 T cells in Susac syndrome. The study's findings and limits: The study conceded that its TCR sequencing and HLA analysis involved relatively few individuals.

Reverse transcription used roughly 0.45 to 1 ug RNA and random hexamers. The method of amplification for TCR beta CDR3 was immunoSEQ multiplex PCR, covering 54 Vbeta and 13 Jbeta. TCRdb reanalysed the immunoSEQ multiplex PCR reads using MiXCR and keeps one entry per CDR3 protein. The sample consists of 200,000 to 300,000 distinct CDR3 sequences, 90% to 96% of them appearing once. The germline V gene has CDR1 SQVTM and CDR2 ANQGSEA. The V end was cut by 4 bases, the J end by 6 bases, with 23 bases between. The CDR3 covers 16 residues. From blood CD8+ and CD4+ T cells, TCR beta sequences were generated. Remarks on this clonotype: Its antigen is unknown.

The receptor comes from a human donor with Susac syndrome. The sequenced sample consisted of CD4+ T cells from PBMCs. J is TRBJ2-3 and V is TRBV29-1; no definite D call. In DNA, the CDR3 is TGCAGCGTTGTTGCTCTGCCCTTTCTTTCGGCTGATACGCAGTATTTT. This translates into CSVVALPFLSADTQYF.